The 24 T cell receptor beta chains in this list originate from one sample, sequenced in a study of T cell responses to AZD1222 COVID-19 vaccine. The protocol was immunoSEQ multiplex PCR, while the TCRdb copy is restricted to in-frame clones and leaves out a portion. The sample contains under 75,000 clones, 75% to 90% of which appear only once. The sequencing used peripheral blood, collected on day 0 of AZD1222 vaccination. The receptors originated from an adult in good health.

The chain employs TRBV5-1 and TRBJ2-7; D might be TRBD1 (5 bases). Germline values: CDR1 SGHRS, CDR2 YFSETQ. The CDR3 has 12 amino acids. Trimming removed 2 bases from V and 5 bases from J, with 8 bases in between. CDR3 loop: CASSFAGNEQYF. CDR3 in DNA: TGCGCCAGCAGCTTCGCAGGGAACGAGCAGTACTTC.

This chain uses TRBV19 with TRBJ1-5, with a tentative D call TRBD1 (6 bases). V was clipped by 6 bases and J by 2 bases, with 14 bases between them. This CDR3 spans 15 amino acids. The germline gives CDR1 LNHDA, CDR2 SQIVND (reference sequence). The CDR3 nucleotides are TGTGCCAGTAGAAGCCACTCAGGGGGCAATCAGCCCCAGCATTTT. It yields the protein CASRSHSGGNQPQHF.

The chain links TRBV18 to TRBJ2-7; 8 bases match TRBD2. Per the germline V gene, CDR1 is KGHSH and CDR2 is LQKENI. The CDR3 has 14 amino acids. V lost 3 bases, J lost 2 bases, and 3 bases stayed unmatched. The CDR3 DNA sequence: TGTGCCAGCTCACCGGGGGGACTAGCCTACGAGCAGTACTTC. This sequence encodes CASSPGGLAYEQYF.

The chain couples TRBV11-2 to TRBJ1-2; TRBD1 aligns across 7 bases. Germline lookup yields CDR1 SGHAT and CDR2 FQNNGV. The J segment lost 6 bases and the V segment lost 7 bases, leaving 11 bases of the junction unmatched. The CDR3 contains 14 residues. This chain's CDR3 is CASTLRGLANGYTF. The CDR3 DNA is TGTGCCAGCACCCTTAGGGGGCTGGCGAATGGCTACACCTTC.

The chain has TRBV12-3 or TRBV12-4 and TRBJ2-1, with 8 bases fitting TRBD1. This CDR3 region has 12 residues. V lost 10 bases to trimming and J lost 8 bases; unmatched junction nucleotides: 7. CDR3 coding DNA: TGTGCCATCAGGACAGGGTTCGATGAGCAGTTCTTC. It codes for CAIRTGFDEQFF.

V gene TRBV7-3 combines with J gene TRBJ2-5; D not resolved. V was clipped by 5 bases and J by 1 base, with 8 bases between them. The CDR3 covers 13 residues. Germline lookup yields CDR1 SGHTA and CDR2 FQGTGA. The CDR3 here is CASSMTVQETQYF. CDR3 nucleotides: TGTGCCAGCAGCATGACCGTCCAAGAGACCCAGTACTTC.

This clone occurred a few times. The chain employs TRBV12-5 and TRBJ2-5; D may be TRBD2 (6 bases). Germline loops: CDR1 LGHNT, CDR2 FRNRAP. Trimming left V 8 bases short and J 1 base short, with 8 bases between. The CDR3 loop spans 12 amino acids. This CDR3 is CASRGIQETQYF. Here the CDR3 DNA reads TGTGCTAGTCGGGGGATCCAAGAGACCCAGTACTTC.

This sequence joins TRBV11-3 and TRBJ2-3; tentatively, D is TRBD1 (7 bases). The CDR3 runs to 16 residues. From germline, CDR1 is SGHNT and CDR2 YENEEA. The germline V and J ends were trimmed by 2 bases and 2 bases, with 14 bases remaining between them. This chain's CDR3 is CASSLRAGGTTDTQYF. CDR3 DNA: TGTGCCAGCAGCTTAAGGGCAGGGGGGACCACAGATACGCAGTATTTT.

The rearrangement uses TRBV6-5 and TRBJ2-1; tentatively, D is TRBD1 (6 bases). CDR3 size: 15 residues. Germline CDR1 is MNHEY and CDR2 is SVGAGI. Trimming took off 0 bases at V and 5 bases at J, with 11 bases between the two ends. CDR3 nucleotide sequence: TGTGCCAGCAGTTACTCCACAGGGTTAAACAATGAGCAGTTCTTC. This gives the protein CASSYSTGLNNEQFF.

This chain links TRBV5-1 with TRBJ2-7, with a possible D match to TRBD1 (6 bases). The CDR3 runs 14 residues. CDR1 SGHRS and CDR2 YFSETQ come from the germline V gene. V was trimmed by 0 bases and J by 5 bases, leaving 12 bases between them. CDR3 amino acids: CASSLAQGPHEQYF. The CDR3 nucleotides read TGCGCCAGCAGCTTGGCCCAGGGGCCCCACGAGCAGTACTTC.

The rearrangement uses TRBV19 and TRBJ1-5; 7 bases are a match to TRBD1. The CDR3 is 14 amino acids. Germline CDR1 LNHDA, CDR2 SQIVND (reference sequence). The V segment lost 7 bases and the J segment 0 bases; nucleotides outside the gene matches: 3. CDR3 protein: CASTRQGSNQPQHF. The CDR3, as DNA: TGTGCCAGTACTAGACAGGGTAGCAATCAGCCCCAGCATTTT.

The gene calls are TRBV10-2 and TRBJ2-1; TRBD2 agrees at 8 bases. V trimming: 4 bases; J trimming: 7 bases; junction bases outside the gene matches: 9. Germline assignment: CDR1 WSHSY and CDR2 SAAADI. CDR3 length equals 15 residues. This CDR3 is CASSAGLVGGNEQFF. In nucleotides, the CDR3 is TGCGCCAGCAGTGCGGGACTAGTGGGAGGGAATGAGCAGTTCTTC.

This chain joins TRBV3-1 (or the pseudogene TRBV3-2) and TRBJ1-2; D not certain. Deletions cut 3 bases from V and 7 bases from J, with 6 bases between. The CDR3 runs 11 residues. Germline V CDR1 and CDR2: LGHDT, YNNKEL (reference sequence). This CDR3 reads CASSQGFGYTF. CDR3 DNA: TGTGCCAGCAGCCAGGGGTTTGGCTACACCTTC.

This clone was seen only once. This rearrangement joins TRBV14 to TRBJ1-1; no firm D call. CDR1 is SGHDN, CDR2 FVKESK, per germline. The V and J ends lost 4 bases and 3 bases respectively, with 9 bases between them. The CDR3 is 13 amino acids. DNA of the CDR3: TGTGCCAGCAGCCCATTGTGGGACACTGAAGCTTTCTTT. It yields the protein CASSPLWDTEAFF. Combining the CDR3 with reference TRBV14 and TRBJ1-1 gives the whole variable domain EAGVTQFPSHSVIEKGQTVTLRCDPISGHDNLYWYRRVMGKEIKFLLHFVKESKQDESGMPNNRFLAERTGGTYSTLKVQPAELEDSGVYFCASSPLWDTEAFFGQGTRLTVV.

J is TRBJ2-1 and V is TRBV7-6; 11 bases match TRBD2. With 3 bases clipped from V and 7 bases from J, the junction kept 5 bases outside the gene matches. Germline assignment: CDR1 SGHVS and CDR2 FNYEAQ. The CDR3 is 15 amino acids. The CDR3 reads CASSFLAGGGNEQFF. CDR3 nucleotide sequence: TGTGCCAGCAGCTTTCTAGCGGGAGGTGGGAATGAGCAGTTCTTC. Looking up the rest from reference TRBV7-6 and TRBJ2-1 gives the full variable domain: GAGVSQSPRYKVTKRGQDVALRCDPISGHVSLYWYRQALGQGPEFLTYFNYEAQQDKSGLPNDRFSAERPEGSISTLTIQRTEQRDSAMYRCASSFLAGGGNEQFFGPGTRLTVL.

The CDR3 loop reads CAKTAGKNYGYTF. CDR3 sequence (DNA): TGTGCCAAAACTGCAGGGAAAAACTATGGCTACACCTTC. This chain connects TRBV2 to TRBJ1-2; possible D gene TRBD1, 5 bases. The V and J ends lost 10 bases and 2 bases respectively, with 14 bases between them. The germline V gene encodes CDR1 SNHLY and CDR2 FYNNEI. The CDR3 length is 13 residues.

The chain recombines TRBV27 with TRBJ1-6; TRBD1 agrees at 8 bases. V dropped 2 bases and J dropped 10; count of bases not matched to a gene: 4. Germline assignment: CDR1 MNHEY and CDR2 SMNVEV (reference sequence). This CDR3 comprises 14 residues. CDR3 region: CASSLQGADSPLHF. The CDR3 nucleotides are TGTGCCAGCAGTTTACAGGGGGCAGACTCACCCCTCCACTTT.

V gene TRBV2 combines with J gene TRBJ1-1; D might be TRBD1 (5 bases). The CDR3 consists of 13 residues. Trimming took 6 bases from V and 4 from J, leaving 12 bases between them. Germline values: CDR1 SNHLY, CDR2 FYNNEI. For the CDR3, the DNA is TGTGCCAGCAGCGGGGGGGAGGGCACTGAAGCTTTCTTT. Translating gives CASSGGEGTEAFF. Full variable domain (missing parts from reference TRBV2 and TRBJ1-1): EPEVTQTPSHQVTQMGQEVILRCVPISNHLYFYWYRQILGQKVEFLVSFYNNEISEKSEIFDDQFSVERPDGSNFTLKIRSTKLEDSAMYFCASSGGEGTEAFFGQGTRLTVV.

The chain combines TRBV27 with TRBJ1-2, with D uncertain. The CDR3 is 12 residues long. Germline V gene data show CDR1 as MNHEY and CDR2 as SMNVEV (reference sequence). V gave up 2 bases and J gave up 5 bases, with 6 bases separating them. DNA of the CDR3: TGTGCCAGCAGTTTAGACGGTTATGGCTACACCTTC. It is translated as CASSLDGYGYTF.

The chain links TRBV3-1 (or the pseudogene TRBV3-2) to TRBJ2-3; 10 nucleotides match TRBD2. This CDR3 has 16 residues. V lost 6 bases and J lost 3; bases outside the gene matches: 9. The V gene's germline CDR1 is LGHDT and CDR2 YNNKEL (reference sequence). The CDR3 DNA follows: TGTGCCAGCAGTTCTCAGGCTAGCGGGGGAACAGATACGCAGTATTTT. Its translation is CASSSQASGGTDTQYF.

The chain couples TRBV5-4 to TRBJ1-2, with 7 bases that match TRBD1. This CDR3 has 15 residues. Trimming took 4 bases from V and 0 from J; bases not matched to a gene: 6. From germline, CDR1 is SGHNT and CDR2 YYREEE (reference sequence). The CDR3 nucleotides read TGTGCCAGCAGCCCGGGACAGATATCTAACTATGGCTACACCTTC. As protein: CASSPGQISNYGYTF.

The chain links TRBV2 to TRBJ2-1; D possibly corresponds to TRBD1 (5 bases). Trimming took off 8 bases at V and 7 bases at J, with 15 bases between the two ends. Germline values: CDR1 SNHLY, CDR2 FYNNEI. The CDR3 consists of 13 residues. CDR3 coding DNA: TGTGCCAGCCCTGGGGCTAGTCAGAATGAGCAGTTCTTC. This codes for CASPGASQNEQFF.

In this sample, this clone turned up a few times. The chain carries TRBV7-9 and TRBJ1-4, with a tentative D call TRBD1 (5 bases). Germline lookup yields CDR1 SEHNR and CDR2 FQNEAQ (reference sequence). The CDR3 is made up of 13 amino acids. Trimming took off 6 bases at V and 5 bases at J, with 10 bases between the two ends. The CDR3 DNA sequence: TGTGCCAGCAGTCGGGGGAACAATGAAAAACTGTTTTTT. This translates into CASSRGNNEKLFF. Complete variable domain (other parts from reference TRBV7-9 and TRBJ1-4): DTGVSQNPRHKITKRGQNVTFRCDPISEHNRLYWYRQTLGQGPEFLTYFQNEAQLEKSRLLSDRFSAERPKGSFSTLEIQRTEQGDSAMYLCASSRGNNEKLFFGSGTQLSVL.

This clone showed up many times. This chain joins TRBV6-1 and TRBJ2-3; 8 bases agree with TRBD2. The CDR3 runs 15 residues. CDR1 MNHNS and CDR2 SASEGT come from the germline V gene. V trimming: 2 bases; J trimming: 2 bases; junction bases outside the gene matches: 3. The CDR3 nucleotides read TGTGCCAGCAGTGAAACTAGCGGCCCCACAGATACGCAGTATTTT. It is translated as CASSETSGPTDTQYF.